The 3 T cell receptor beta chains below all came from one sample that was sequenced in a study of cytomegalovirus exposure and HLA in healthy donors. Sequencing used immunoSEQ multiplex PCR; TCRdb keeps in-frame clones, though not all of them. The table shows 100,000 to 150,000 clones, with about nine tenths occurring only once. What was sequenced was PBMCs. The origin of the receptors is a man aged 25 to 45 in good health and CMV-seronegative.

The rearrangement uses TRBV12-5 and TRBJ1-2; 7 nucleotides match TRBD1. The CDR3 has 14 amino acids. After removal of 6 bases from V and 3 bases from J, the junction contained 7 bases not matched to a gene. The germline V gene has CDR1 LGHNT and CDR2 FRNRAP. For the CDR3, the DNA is TGTGCTAGTGGGAAGGACAGGATCTACTATGGCTACACCTTC. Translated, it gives CASGKDRIYYGYTF.

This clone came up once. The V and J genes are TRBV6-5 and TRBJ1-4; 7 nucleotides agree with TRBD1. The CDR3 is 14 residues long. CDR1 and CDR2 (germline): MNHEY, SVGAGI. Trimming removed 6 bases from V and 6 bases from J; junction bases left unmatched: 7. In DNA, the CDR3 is TGTGCCAGCAGACGACTGGGACAGTATGAAAAACTGTTTTTT. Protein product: CASRRLGQYEKLFF.

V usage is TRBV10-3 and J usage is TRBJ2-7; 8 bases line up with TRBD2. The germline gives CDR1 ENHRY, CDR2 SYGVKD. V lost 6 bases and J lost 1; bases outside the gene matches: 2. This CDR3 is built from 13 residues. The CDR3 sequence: CAIRREGSYEQYF. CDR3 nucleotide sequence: TGTGCCATCAGACGGGAGGGATCCTACGAGCAGTACTTC.